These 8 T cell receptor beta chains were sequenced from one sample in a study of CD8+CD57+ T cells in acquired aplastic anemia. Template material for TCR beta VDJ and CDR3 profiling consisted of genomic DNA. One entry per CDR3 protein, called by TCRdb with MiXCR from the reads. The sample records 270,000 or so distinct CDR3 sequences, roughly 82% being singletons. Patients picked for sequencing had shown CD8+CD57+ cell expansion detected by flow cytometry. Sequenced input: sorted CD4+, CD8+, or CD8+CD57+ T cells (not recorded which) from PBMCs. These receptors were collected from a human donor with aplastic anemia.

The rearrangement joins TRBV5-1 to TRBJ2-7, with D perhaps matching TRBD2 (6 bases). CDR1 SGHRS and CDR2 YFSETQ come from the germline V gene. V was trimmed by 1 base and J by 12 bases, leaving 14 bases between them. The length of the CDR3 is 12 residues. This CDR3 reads CASSLRPGATYV. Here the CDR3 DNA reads TGCGCCAGCAGCTTGAGGCCGGGAGCTACGTACGTC.

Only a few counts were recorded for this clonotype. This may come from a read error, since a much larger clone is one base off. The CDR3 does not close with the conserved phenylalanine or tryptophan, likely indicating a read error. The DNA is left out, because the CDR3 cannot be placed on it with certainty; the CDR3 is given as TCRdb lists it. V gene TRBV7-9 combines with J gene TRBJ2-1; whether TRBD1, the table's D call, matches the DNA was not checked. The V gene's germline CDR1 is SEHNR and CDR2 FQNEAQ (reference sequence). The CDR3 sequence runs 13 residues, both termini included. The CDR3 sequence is CASSLGGSYGAIV.

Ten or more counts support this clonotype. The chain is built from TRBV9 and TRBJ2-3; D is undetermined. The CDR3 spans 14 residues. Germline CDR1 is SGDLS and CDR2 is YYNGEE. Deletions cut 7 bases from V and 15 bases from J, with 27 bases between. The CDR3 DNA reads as TGTGCCAGCGGAGTAGCTGGGAACATTCAGTACTTCTATTTT. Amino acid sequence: CASGVAGNIQYFYF.

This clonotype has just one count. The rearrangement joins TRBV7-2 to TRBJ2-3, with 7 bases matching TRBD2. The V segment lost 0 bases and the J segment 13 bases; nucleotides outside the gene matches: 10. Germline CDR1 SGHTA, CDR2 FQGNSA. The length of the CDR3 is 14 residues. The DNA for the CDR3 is TGTGCCAGCAGCTTAGCGGGAGGGTCAGATTATGAGTATTTT. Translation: CASSLAGGSDYEYF.

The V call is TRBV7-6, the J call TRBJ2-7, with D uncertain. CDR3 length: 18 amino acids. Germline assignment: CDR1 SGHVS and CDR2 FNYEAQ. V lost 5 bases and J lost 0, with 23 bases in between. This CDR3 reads CASSQHHGSKPLSYEQYV. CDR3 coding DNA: TGTGCCAGCAGCCAACATCACGGAAGCAAACCCCTCTCCTACGAGCAGTACGTC.

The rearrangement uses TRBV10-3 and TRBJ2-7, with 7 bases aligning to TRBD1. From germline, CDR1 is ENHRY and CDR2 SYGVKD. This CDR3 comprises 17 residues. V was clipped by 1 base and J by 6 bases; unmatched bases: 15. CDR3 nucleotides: TGTGCCATCAGTGAGTTTGGGGAACAGGGGAACCTGGCCGAGCAGTACGTC. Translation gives CAISEFGEQGNLAEQYV.

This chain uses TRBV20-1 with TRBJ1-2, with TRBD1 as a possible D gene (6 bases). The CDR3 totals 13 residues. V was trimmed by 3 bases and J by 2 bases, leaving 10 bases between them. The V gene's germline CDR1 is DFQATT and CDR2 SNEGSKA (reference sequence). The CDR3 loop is CSASTGTNYGYTF. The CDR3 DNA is TGCAGTGCTAGCACAGGGACGAACTATGGCTACACCTTC.

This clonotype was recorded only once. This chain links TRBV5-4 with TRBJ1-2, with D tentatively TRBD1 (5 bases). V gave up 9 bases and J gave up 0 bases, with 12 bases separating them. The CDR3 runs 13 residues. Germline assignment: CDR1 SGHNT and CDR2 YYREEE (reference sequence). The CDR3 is CATQTAANYGYTF. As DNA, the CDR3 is TGTGCCACCCAGACAGCCGCTAACTATGGCTACACCTTC.